The source of this T cell receptor (beta chain) is a study of cytomegalovirus exposure and HLA in healthy donors. Study-wide context: From donors who were HLA-typed, an early data release held 75 million to 85 million unique TCRs. Study-level findings and limits: Fewer N-insertions than the roughly 630-donor mean were reportedly shown by an Asian-associated ancestry cluster in a later analysis.

As for this clone: Its antigen remains unidentified.

The study ran its PCR with 60 Vbeta and 13 Jbeta primers. Sequencing was performed with immunoSEQ multiplex PCR; in TCRdb, only in-frame clones are kept and a portion is missing. The repertoire holds just under 250,000 clones, with 82% as singletons. The V gene's germline CDR1 is SGHTA and CDR2 FQGNSA. This CDR3 spans 14 amino acids. Germline trimming cut 5 bases from V and 4 bases from J; bases unmatched to any gene: 6. The source material was PBMCs. The clonotype was recovered from a woman in her thirties or forties in good health and CMV-seropositive. The chain carries TRBV7-2 and TRBJ1-2, with 8 nucleotides matching TRBD1. CDR3 in amino acids: CASSETGQGYGYTF. Here the CDR3 DNA reads TGTGCCAGCAGCGAAACAGGACAGGGCTATGGCTACACCTTC.